This T cell receptor (beta chain) was captured in a study of Ad26.COV2.S vaccination and SARS-CoV-2 variants (dated by TCRdb to the early 2020s). Looking at the study overall: Vaccine-arm donors came from COV1001, a multicentre, randomized, double-blind, placebo-controlled phase I-IIa trial of Ad26.COV2.S in healthy adults. Ad26.COV2.S was administered intramuscularly at 5 x 10^10 or 1 x 10^11 viral particles, either as a single shot or as two shots given 56 days apart. The specificity and breadth of SARS-CoV-2-reactive T cell receptors after Ad26.COV2.S vaccination were assessed by TCRbeta repertoire sequencing. Investigators remained blinded to trial group allocation during experiments and outcome assessment. A total of around 32 samples were included in the TCR-sequenced set, comprising 19 Ad26.COV2.S vaccine recipients, 5 placebo recipients and 8 SARS-CoV-2 convalescent individuals. Trial participants were randomized into five groups of five: low-dose or high-dose Ad26.COV2.S given once or twice, or placebo on both occasions. The full study reports these points: Vaccine and placebo recipients had similar non-spike TCR breadth, a finding consistent with the vaccine containing only spike. The authors noted that the TCR breadth and depth analyses may have underestimated total T cell responses. Comparing responses between vaccine doses or regimens was not something the study was powered to do. Higher spike-specific TCR breadth was observed in Ad26.COV2.S recipients than in placebo recipients (P = 0.0014). Substantial breadth of spike-specific CD8+ and CD4+ T cell responses was reported after vaccination.

In the paper's terms, the treatment or condition label means: around 19 received Ad26.COV2.S at low or high dose, single or two shots; roughly five received placebo; per-sample allocation not given. For vaccine and placebo recipients, the sequenced repertoires came from samples collected on day 63 after the first injection. In Cohort 1b, 25 adults aged 18-55 years were enrolled at a single site in Boston, USA, between 29 July and 7 August 2020. Ad26.COV2.S consisted of a replication-incompetent adenovirus type 26 vector by which a prefusion-stabilized SARS-CoV-2 spike protein from the original Wuhan strain was expressed. Comments on this clone: Its antigen specificity is not known. Per-base quality was not reported, and no clone a single base away is much larger than it.

The immunoSEQ Assay was the method used to sequence TCRbeta CDR3 regions. After extraction, genomic DNA underwent amplification by bias-controlled multiplex PCR, followed by high-throughput sequencing. The study's own analysis went as follows. To quantify the absolute abundance of every unique TCRbeta CDR3 region, sequences were collapsed and filtered. T cell fraction was estimated by normalization of TCRbeta template counts to usable DNA, with usable DNA being measured through amplification of reference genes present in all nucleated cells. Repertoire TCRs were annotated as SARS-CoV-2-specific by exact matching of V gene, CDR3 amino acid sequence and J gene to a known reactive TCR set. The reference SARS-CoV-2 TCR set was derived from MIRA and filtered for enrichment in COVID-19-positive ImmuneCODE repertoires, a step that removed public or cross-reactive TCRs. Based on the MIRA antigens, annotated TCRs were further analysed at the level of specific ORF or position within ORF. Breadth was defined as annotated unique rearrangements over total unique productive rearrangements; depth was the summed frequency of those rearrangements. Two-sided Wilcoxon rank-sum tests were applied when comparing TCR breadth between groups. TCRdb carries this immuneACCESS record with in-frame sequences only. Its versions omit some clonotypes, under half of them owing to an unresolved V gene in the studies checked, with the rest unexplained. V and J calls and clone size are as listed in that table; D and trimming were resolved from the DNA. This sample is represented by about 480,000 clones; roughly 87% of them were singletons. Around 13% of the sample lies in the top ten.

The germline V gene sets CDR1 to MNHEY and CDR2 to SVGEGT. The CDR3 measures 19 amino acids from cysteine to phenylalanine. The retained sequence is limited to the CDR3, 57 bases, with the frame set at the first base. At the junction V is shortened by 0 bases and J by 2 bases, with 20 bases in between. The receptor chain draws on TRBV6-2 or TRBV6-3 and TRBJ2-1, with a tentative D gene TRBD2 over 5 matching bases. The TCR originated in a person between 18 and 59 years old who received the Ad26.COV2.S COVID-19 vaccine or a placebo. Sequencing was performed on peripheral blood, taken in a trial of Ad26.COV2.S vaccine versus placebo. The CDR3 protein: CASSYSIWTPVLTYNEQFF. The bases read TGTGCCAGCAGTTACTCGATCTGGACTCCAGTTCTTACCTACAATGAGCAGTTCTTC.